These T cell receptor beta chains were read from a single sample in a study of T cell responses to AZD1222 COVID-19 vaccine. The table came from immunoSEQ multiplex PCR; TCRdb's copy has only in-frame clones and leaves some out. The sample shows just under 95,000 clones, nearly 90% of them seen only once. The material was peripheral blood, obtained on day 0 of AZD1222 vaccination. These receptors were taken from an adult in good health. Both conserved end residues are part of each CDR3. Fields, in order: CDR3 protein, CDR3 DNA, J gene, D gene, clone size, V gene. A D gene is named only where the DNA matches it firmly. Size tells how often a clone was seen (once, few, many) or the class of an expanded clone, and some rows leave it out.

cdr3_aa: CATDPGTGNSPLHF
cdr3_nt: TGTGCCACCGATCCCGGGACAGGGAATTCACCCCTCCACTTT
j_call: TRBJ1-6
d_call: TRBD1
clone_size: few
v_call: TRBV10-3

cdr3_aa: CASSHATGGEFYGYTF
cdr3_nt: TGTGCCAGCAGCCACGCAACAGGAGGGGAATTCTATGGCTACACCTTC
j_call: TRBJ1-2
d_call: .
clone_size: .
v_call: TRBV4-2

cdr3_aa: CASSSSQGGPQHF
cdr3_nt: TGTGCCAGCAGCTCCTCCCAAGGGGGGCCCCAGCATTTT
j_call: TRBJ1-5
d_call: .
clone_size: .
v_call: TRBV7-9

cdr3_aa: CASSMNRDRDSSKMYF
cdr3_nt: TGTGCCAGTAGTATGAACCGGGACAGGGATTCCTCGAAGATGTACTTC
j_call: TRBJ2-4
d_call: TRBD1
clone_size: .
v_call: TRBV19

cdr3_aa: CASSYSNTLSEQYF
cdr3_nt: TGTGCCAGCAGTTACTCGAACACCCTCAGCGAGCAGTACTTC
j_call: TRBJ2-7
d_call: .
clone_size: .
v_call: TRBV6-5

cdr3_aa: CASGEGVGGEAFF
cdr3_nt: TGCGCCAGCGGAGAGGGGGTTGGTGGTGAAGCTTTCTTT
j_call: TRBJ1-1
d_call: .
clone_size: .
v_call: TRBV5-1

cdr3_aa: CASSGGCLRGWNYGYTF
cdr3_nt: TGCGCCAGCAGTGGGGGGTGTTTGAGGGGATGGAACTATGGCTACACCTTC
j_call: TRBJ1-2
d_call: .
clone_size: .
v_call: TRBV23-1

cdr3_aa: CASSPTGYEQYF
cdr3_nt: TGTGCCAGCAGCCCGACAGGCTACGAGCAGTACTTC
j_call: TRBJ2-7
d_call: .
clone_size: .
v_call: TRBV3-1/TRBV3-2

cdr3_aa: CASSLGSTYGYTF
cdr3_nt: TGTGCCAGCAGCTTAGGAAGTACGTATGGCTACACCTTC
j_call: TRBJ1-2
d_call: .
clone_size: few
v_call: TRBV7-2

cdr3_aa: CASSFSGGSQETQYF
cdr3_nt: TGTGCCAGCAGCTTTAGCGGGGGTTCCCAAGAGACCCAGTACTTC
j_call: TRBJ2-5
d_call: TRBD2
clone_size: .
v_call: TRBV7-8

cdr3_aa: CASSLRTGYNSPLHF
cdr3_nt: TGTGCCAGCAGCTTGCGGACAGGATATAATTCACCCCTCCACTTT
j_call: TRBJ1-6
d_call: TRBD1
clone_size: .
v_call: TRBV5-5

cdr3_aa: CASSWADDNEKLFF
cdr3_nt: TGCGCCAGCAGTTGGGCTGACGATAATGAAAAACTGTTTTTT
j_call: TRBJ1-4
d_call: .
clone_size: .
v_call: TRBV10-2

cdr3_aa: CASSLGQALGGYTF
cdr3_nt: TGTGCCAGCAGCTTGGGACAGGCGCTAGGGGGCTACACCTTC
j_call: TRBJ1-2
d_call: .
clone_size: .
v_call: TRBV5-6

cdr3_aa: CSAAQGGGDQPQHF
cdr3_nt: TGCAGCGCCGCCCAGGGAGGGGGCGATCAGCCCCAGCATTTT
j_call: TRBJ1-5
d_call: TRBD1
clone_size: .
v_call: TRBV29-1

cdr3_aa: CASSVDSQGLGYEQYF
cdr3_nt: TGTGCCAGCAGCGTAGACAGTCAAGGGCTGGGCTACGAGCAGTACTTC
j_call: TRBJ2-7
d_call: .
clone_size: .
v_call: TRBV9

cdr3_aa: CASSLRGQGTYEQYF
cdr3_nt: TGTGCCAGCAGCTTAAGAGGACAGGGGACCTACGAGCAGTACTTC
j_call: TRBJ2-7
d_call: TRBD1
clone_size: .
v_call: TRBV11-2

cdr3_aa: CASRSPRDSYYEQYF
cdr3_nt: TGTGCCAGCAGATCCCCCCGGGACAGCTACTACGAGCAGTACTTC
j_call: TRBJ2-7
d_call: TRBD1
clone_size: .
v_call: TRBV6-5

cdr3_aa: CASFVGGWHEQYF
cdr3_nt: TGTGCCAGCTTCGTCGGGGGTTGGCACGAGCAGTACTTC
j_call: TRBJ2-7
d_call: .
clone_size: .
v_call: TRBV6-5

cdr3_aa: CASSVAGRTDTQYF
cdr3_nt: TGTGCCAGCAGCGTAGCCGGAAGAACAGATACGCAGTATTTT
j_call: TRBJ2-3
d_call: .
clone_size: .
v_call: TRBV9

cdr3_aa: CASSLVGNQETQYF
cdr3_nt: TGCGCCAGCAGCTTGGTGGGGAACCAAGAGACCCAGTACTTC
j_call: TRBJ2-5
d_call: .
clone_size: .
v_call: TRBV5-1

cdr3_aa: CASSQGSGAPSYEQYF
cdr3_nt: TGCGCCAGCAGCCAAGGGTCCGGGGCTCCCTCCTACGAGCAGTACTTC
j_call: TRBJ2-7
d_call: .
clone_size: .
v_call: TRBV4-1

cdr3_aa: CASSPGPARYEQYF
cdr3_nt: TGTGCCAGCAGCCCCGGGCCGGCTAGATACGAGCAGTACTTC
j_call: TRBJ2-7
d_call: .
clone_size: .
v_call: TRBV3-1/TRBV3-2

cdr3_aa: CASSGLGGGREETQYF
cdr3_nt: TGTGCCAGCAGTGGTTTAGGAGGGGGCCGGGAGGAGACCCAGTACTTC
j_call: TRBJ2-5
d_call: .
clone_size: .
v_call: TRBV2

cdr3_aa: CAGQLQQAETQYF
cdr3_nt: TGTGCGGGACAACTCCAACAAGCGGAGACCCAGTACTTC
j_call: TRBJ2-5
d_call: .
clone_size: .
v_call: TRBV30

cdr3_aa: CASTDRGVTGELFF
cdr3_nt: TGTGCCAGCACTGACAGGGGGGTTACCGGGGAGCTGTTTTTT
j_call: TRBJ2-2
d_call: TRBD1
clone_size: .
v_call: TRBV6-6

cdr3_aa: CASSYSGQGFWEQYF
cdr3_nt: TGTGCCAGCAGTTACTCGGGCCAGGGCTTCTGGGAGCAGTACTTC
j_call: TRBJ2-7
d_call: .
clone_size: .
v_call: TRBV6-5

cdr3_aa: CASSRGQGYTEAFF
cdr3_nt: TGTGCCAGTAGTAGGGGACAGGGATACACTGAAGCTTTCTTT
j_call: TRBJ1-1
d_call: TRBD1
clone_size: once
v_call: TRBV19

cdr3_aa: CASSLVVSSYNSPLHF
cdr3_nt: TGCGCCAGCAGCTTGGTAGTCAGCTCCTATAATTCACCCCTCCACTTT
j_call: TRBJ1-6
d_call: .
clone_size: once
v_call: TRBV5-1

cdr3_aa: CASSSGPIRYGYTF
cdr3_nt: TGTGCCAGCAGTTCAGGCCCTATACGCTATGGCTACACCTTC
j_call: TRBJ1-2
d_call: .
clone_size: .
v_call: TRBV27